The rows below give T cell receptor beta chains drawn from one sample of a study of CD8+CD57+ T cells in acquired aplastic anemia. MiXCR, applied by TCRdb to the reads, yields one record per CDR3 protein. The sample lists about 160,000 distinct CDR3 sequences, around half occurring once. The material sequenced was sorted CD4+, CD8+, or CD8+CD57+ T cells (not recorded which) from PBMCs. The receptors stem from a human donor with aplastic anemia. Both conserved end residues are part of each CDR3.

J gene: TRBJ1-1
CDR3 length: 12
V gene: TRBV6-2/TRBV6-3
CDR3 protein: CASSYRDTEAFF

J gene: TRBJ2-2
CDR3 length: 15
V gene: TRBV4-1
CDR3 protein: CASSRERKGAVELFF

J gene: TRBJ2-3
CDR3 length: 13
V gene: TRBV7-7
CDR3 protein: CASSDNKGDTQYF

J gene: TRBJ2-7
CDR3 length: 14
V gene: TRBV25-1
CDR3 protein: CASSETGGSNEQYF

J gene: TRBJ2-7
CDR3 length: 16
V gene: TRBV5-1
CDR3 protein: CASRTNTVPPSYEQYF

J gene: TRBJ1-5
CDR3 length: 16
V gene: TRBV28
CDR3 protein: CASSTHHRARNQPQHF

J gene: TRBJ2-5
CDR3 length: 13
V gene: TRBV24-1
CDR3 protein: CATSDPVSKTQYF

J gene: TRBJ1-1
CDR3 length: 12
V gene: TRBV12-3/TRBV12-4
CDR3 protein: CASSEGNTEAFF

J gene: TRBJ1-4
CDR3 length: 14
V gene: TRBV20-1
CDR3 protein: CSARRDRGDEKLFF

J gene: TRBJ2-1
CDR3 length: 14
V gene: TRBV4-2
CDR3 protein: CASSPRTTANEQFF

J gene: TRBJ1-6
CDR3 length: 12
V gene: TRBV9
CDR3 protein: CARDRPNSPLHF

J gene: TRBJ1-1
CDR3 length: 13
V gene: TRBV24-1
CDR3 protein: CATSDPRNTEAFF

J gene: TRBJ2-3
CDR3 length: 15
V gene: TRBV24-1
CDR3 protein: CATSPQGAMGDTQYF

J gene: TRBJ2-3
CDR3 length: 18
V gene: TRBV19
CDR3 protein: CASSTGTSGKLCTDTQYF

J gene: TRBJ1-5
CDR3 length: 15
V gene: TRBV2
CDR3 protein: CASSARQGFGQPQHF

J gene: TRBJ2-3
CDR3 length: 17
V gene: TRBV7-9
CDR3 protein: CASSSDPTGRFTDTQYF

J gene: TRBJ2-7
CDR3 length: 15
V gene: TRBV9
CDR3 protein: CASSVGTDSSYEQYF

J gene: TRBJ2-3
CDR3 length: 16
V gene: TRBV24-1
CDR3 protein: CATSDFTPGRTDTQYF

J gene: TRBJ1-3
CDR3 length: 14
V gene: TRBV7-6
CDR3 protein: CASSLAGVGNTIYF

J gene: TRBJ1-1
CDR3 length: 13
V gene: TRBV7-9
CDR3 protein: CASSSGRNSEAFF

J gene: TRBJ1-1
CDR3 length: 18
V gene: TRBV10-2
CDR3 protein: CASSEFGGGSPRETEAFF

J gene: TRBJ2-7
CDR3 length: 12
V gene: TRBV19
CDR3 protein: CASSEHRDEQYF

J gene: TRBJ2-5
CDR3 length: 14
V gene: TRBV9
CDR3 protein: CASSSGLAQETQYF

J gene: TRBJ1-6
CDR3 length: 15
V gene: TRBV7-2
CDR3 protein: CASSSWTGDNSPLHF

J gene: TRBJ2-1
CDR3 length: 12
V gene: TRBV20-1
CDR3 protein: CSASFSGNEQFF

J gene: TRBJ2-3
CDR3 length: 14
V gene: TRBV19
CDR3 protein: CASSIGQGTDTQYF

J gene: TRBJ2-7
CDR3 length: 14
V gene: TRBV19
CDR3 protein: CASRLGGSSYEQYF

J gene: TRBJ2-1
CDR3 length: 11
V gene: TRBV20-1
CDR3 protein: CSASPSGTGGF

J gene: TRBJ2-3
CDR3 length: 16
V gene: TRBV6-2/TRBV6-3
CDR3 protein: CASSYRSETRTDTQYF

J gene: TRBJ2-7
CDR3 length: 13
V gene: TRBV7-8
CDR3 protein: CASESGDSYEQYF

J gene: TRBJ2-1
CDR3 length: 16
V gene: TRBV11-3
CDR3 protein: CASSLPGGSSYNEQFF

J gene: TRBJ1-5
CDR3 length: 16
V gene: TRBV13
CDR3 protein: CASSLSTGGGVQPQHF

J gene: TRBJ1-1
CDR3 length: 15
V gene: TRBV25-1
CDR3 protein: CASSELRGVSTEAFF

J gene: TRBJ2-2
CDR3 length: 14
V gene: TRBV24-1
CDR3 protein: CATRQGGNTGELFF

J gene: TRBJ2-7
CDR3 length: 13
V gene: TRBV24-1
CDR3 protein: CATSGDADYEQYF

J gene: TRBJ2-5
CDR3 length: 14
V gene: TRBV7-9
CDR3 protein: CASSSTGGGETQYF

J gene: TRBJ2-5
CDR3 length: 14
V gene: TRBV20-1
CDR3 protein: CSAREGLAQETQYF

J gene: TRBJ2-1
CDR3 length: 17
V gene: TRBV6-1
CDR3 protein: CASSALSAPLSYNEQFF

J gene: TRBJ1-5
CDR3 length: 18
V gene: TRBV5-4
CDR3 protein: CASSFLDSNDYSNQPQHF

J gene: TRBJ1-6
CDR3 length: 14
V gene: TRBV10-1
CDR3 protein: CASKYLSYNSPLHF

J gene: TRBJ1-1
CDR3 length: 11
V gene: TRBV19
CDR3 protein: CASKIRTEAFF

J gene: TRBJ2-2
CDR3 length: 17
V gene: TRBV24-1
CDR3 protein: CATSGRQGDTNTGELFF